Below are 9 T cell receptor beta chains sequenced from a single sample in a study of T cell responses to AZD1222 COVID-19 vaccine. Only in-frame clones appear in the TCRdb table, and some are missing; sequencing was by immunoSEQ multiplex PCR. The sample records approximately 130,000 clones, over 75% being singletons. Sequencing used peripheral blood, obtained on day 0 of AZD1222 vaccination. Every receptor here comes from an adult in good health.

The chain employs TRBV5-1 and TRBJ2-7; 10 bases are shared with TRBD1. The CDR3 totals 17 residues. The junction had 14 bases not matched to a gene; V was cut back by 2 bases and J by 6 bases. Germline CDR1 reads SGHRS; CDR2 reads YFSETQ. The CDR3 is CASSLLPGQGIKGEQYF. DNA for the CDR3: TGCGCCAGCAGCTTACTTCCGGGACAGGGGATTAAGGGCGAGCAGTACTTC.

For the CDR3, the DNA is TGCAGTGCTAGTTTTGGGACTAGCGGGGCCCGCTCCTACGAGCAGTACTTC. Amino acid sequence: CSASFGTSGARSYEQYF. The genes are TRBV20-1 and TRBJ2-7, with TRBD2 matching 13 bases. Germline-derived CDR1 and CDR2 are DFQATT and SNEGSKA (reference sequence). After removal of 3 bases from V and 0 bases from J, the junction contained 8 bases not matched to a gene. CDR3 size: 17 residues.

This chain joins TRBV5-4 and TRBJ1-5; D is unclear. Germline CDR1 reads SGHNT; CDR2 reads YYREEE (reference sequence). The CDR3 consists of 14 residues. Trimming stripped 3 bases from V and 1 base from J, with 8 bases between. The CDR3 is CASSYRGSNQPQHF. CDR3 coding DNA: TGTGCCAGCAGCTACCGTGGGAGCAATCAGCCCCAGCATTTT.

The chain couples TRBV5-1 to TRBJ2-7; TRBD1 agrees at 10 bases. This CDR3 has 15 amino acids. Germline V gene sequence: CDR1 SGHRS, CDR2 YFSETQ. Trimming removed 4 bases from V and 3 bases from J; junction bases left unmatched: 7. The CDR3 sequence is CASSKRQGAIYEQYF. DNA of the CDR3: TGCGCCAGCAGCAAGAGACAGGGGGCAATCTACGAGCAGTACTTC.

The chain has TRBV11-2 and TRBJ1-2, with TRBD1 identical over 7 bases. Per the germline V gene, CDR1 is SGHAT and CDR2 is FQNNGV. The V and J ends lost 4 bases and 11 bases, in that order; junction bases with no gene match: 7. The CDR3 contains 12 residues. The CDR3 loop reads CASSSGGLRYTF. CDR3 nucleotides: TGTGCCAGCAGCTCAGGGGGATTGAGGTACACCTTC.

Comment on this clone: Other DNA sequences within the sample encode an identical CDR3. The chain carries TRBV20-1 and TRBJ2-1; unclear D gene. The CDR3 consists of 11 residues. Trimming took 3 bases from V and 4 from J, leaving 4 bases between them. Germline loops: CDR1 DFQATT, CDR2 SNEGSKA (reference sequence). DNA for the CDR3: TGCAGTGCTAGTCTTTACAATGAGCAGTTCTTC. Translated, it gives CSASLYNEQFF.

V is TRBV28 and J is TRBJ2-7; no clear D gene. The CDR3 is 15 residues long. Germline CDR1 is MDHEN and CDR2 is SYDVKM. Trimming removed 4 bases from V and 0 bases from J, with 13 bases in between. The CDR3 spells CASSSPEESSYEQYF. The CDR3 DNA reads TGTGCCAGCAGTTCACCGGAAGAAAGCTCCTACGAGCAGTACTTC.

V gene TRBV5-1 combines with J gene TRBJ2-2; 11 nucleotides agree with TRBD2. J was trimmed by 4 bases and V by 5 bases; bases with no gene match: 10. Germline lookup yields CDR1 SGHRS and CDR2 YFSETQ. This CDR3 comprises 17 residues. CDR3 in DNA: TGCGCCAGCAGTTCAATACTAGCGGGAGTTGGCACCGGGGAGCTGTTTTTT. Protein sequence: CASSSILAGVGTGELFF.

With respect to this clone: At one boundary the junction diverges from the germline segment, which might be a read error. The chain joins TRBV20-1 to TRBJ2-5; D remains ambiguous. In germline, CDR1 is DFQATT, CDR2 SNEGSKA (reference sequence). There are 11 residues in the CDR3. CDR3 sequence: CSAGELGIQYF. CDR3 DNA: TGCAGTGCTGGAGAGTTGGGGATCCAGTACTTC.